This T cell receptor beta chain was captured by sequencing in a study of cytomegalovirus exposure and HLA in healthy donors. Study-level points and caveats: Reports credit the classifier with highly specific, highly sensitive diagnosis of cytomegalovirus status. Fewer N-insertions (relative to the roughly 670-donor mean) were reportedly seen in an Asian-associated ancestry cluster in a later analysis. It was only CMV serostatus that was available as immune exposure information.

As concerns this clone: Its matching antigen is unknown.

PCR used 60 Vbeta primers and 13 Jbeta primers. Produced via immunoSEQ multiplex PCR; TCRdb's table is partial and in-frame only. The data show over 40,000 clones, and the top ten clones hold 2.1%. CDR3 length equals 15 residues. From germline, CDR1 is LNHDA and CDR2 SQIVND (reference sequence). V shed 11 bases and J 1 base; nucleotides not matched to a gene: 11. Sequenced input: PBMCs. This rearrangement joins TRBV19 to TRBJ1-3; 7 nucleotides agree with TRBD1. This TCR came from a woman aged 40 to 55 in good health and CMV-seronegative. The chain's CDR3 is CALSSGGSSGNTIYF. The DNA for the CDR3 is TGTGCCCTATCCTCAGGGGGATCTTCTGGAAACACCATATATTTT.